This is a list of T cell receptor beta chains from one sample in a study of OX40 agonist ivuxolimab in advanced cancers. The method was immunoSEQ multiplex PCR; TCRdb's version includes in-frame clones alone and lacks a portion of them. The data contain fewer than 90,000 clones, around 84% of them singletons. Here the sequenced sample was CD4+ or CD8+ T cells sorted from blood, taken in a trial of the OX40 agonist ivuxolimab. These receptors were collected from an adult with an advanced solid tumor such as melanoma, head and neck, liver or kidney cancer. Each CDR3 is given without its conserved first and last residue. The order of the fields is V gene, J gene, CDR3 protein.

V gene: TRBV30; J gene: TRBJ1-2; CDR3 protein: AWSLERTSSYT
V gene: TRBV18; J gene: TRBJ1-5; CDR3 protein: ASSSQGNQPQH
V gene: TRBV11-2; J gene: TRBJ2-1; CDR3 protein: ASSLEGQGRIHSSYNEQF
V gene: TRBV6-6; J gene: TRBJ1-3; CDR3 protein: ASSYTPGNTIY
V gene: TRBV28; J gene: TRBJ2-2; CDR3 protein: ASRGGGANTGELF
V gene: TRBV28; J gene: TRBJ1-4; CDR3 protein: ASKDSPNEKLF
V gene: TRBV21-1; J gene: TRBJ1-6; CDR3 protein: ASSKIKADGLLANSPLH
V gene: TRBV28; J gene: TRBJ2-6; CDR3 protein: ASSYPRGTGANVLT
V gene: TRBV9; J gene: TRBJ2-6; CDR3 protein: ASSPRTGGPSGANVLT
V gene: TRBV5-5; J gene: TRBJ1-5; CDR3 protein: ASSLEGQDHQPQH
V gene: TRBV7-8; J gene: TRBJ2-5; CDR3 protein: ASRRGSAETQY
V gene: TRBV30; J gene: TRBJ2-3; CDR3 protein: AWERAGGLPDTQY
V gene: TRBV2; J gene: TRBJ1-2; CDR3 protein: ASSDRAYGYT
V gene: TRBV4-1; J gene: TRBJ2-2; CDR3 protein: ASSHTGQGSSGELF
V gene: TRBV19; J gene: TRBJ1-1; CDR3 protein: ASNFHLGGRNTEAF
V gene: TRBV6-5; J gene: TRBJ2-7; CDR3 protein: ASKGQNSYEQY
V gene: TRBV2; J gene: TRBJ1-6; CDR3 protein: ASSEAVGRGKSPLH
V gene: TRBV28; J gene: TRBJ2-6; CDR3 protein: ASSPGDSGANVLT
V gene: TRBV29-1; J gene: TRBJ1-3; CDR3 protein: SVSTSSGNTIY